A selection of T cell receptor beta chains follows, all from one sample in a study of STAT5B mutations in CD4+ large granular lymphocyte leukemia. This table comes from immunoSEQ multiplex PCR, and its TCRdb copy is limited to in-frame clones, with some not included. The data contain 30,000 to 40,000 clones, 85% of them singletons. Sequenced material: CD4+ T cells from blood buffy coats. The receptor set was obtained from a human donor in good health. CDR3s include the opening cysteine and the closing phenylalanine or tryptophan. The order of the fields is J gene, V gene, clone size, D gene, CDR3 protein, CDR3 DNA. The D gene is left open where the match is weak. Expanded clones get a size class; other rows say once, few or many, or leave the size out.

>TRBJ2-1|TRBV6-1|few|.
CASSATSPTEQFF
TGTGCCAGCAGTGCGACCTCCCCTACTGAGCAGTTCTTC
>TRBJ2-3|TRBV2|.|.
CASSEGIRTDTQYF
TGTGCCAGCAGTGAGGGAATCCGCACAGATACGCAGTATTTT
>TRBJ2-5|TRBV11-3|.|.
CASSSELKETQYF
TGTGCCAGCAGCTCCGAACTAAAAGAGACCCAGTACTTC
>TRBJ2-7|TRBV7-8|.|TRBD1
CASSRDRGTYEQYF
TGTGCCAGCAGCAGGGACAGGGGTACCTACGAGCAGTACTTC
>TRBJ2-7|TRBV7-2|.|.
CASSLSSGTRLLGSYEQYF
TGTGCCAGCAGCTTATCGAGTGGGACACGGCTTTTGGGCTCCTACGAGCAGTACTTC
>TRBJ2-5|TRBV7-3|.|TRBD1
CASSSGTGLETQYF
TGTGCCAGCAGCTCCGGGACAGGGTTGGAGACCCAGTACTTC
>TRBJ1-1|TRBV11-1|once|TRBD1
CASSPKTGTVNTEAFF
TGTGCCAGCAGCCCAAAAACCGGGACAGTTAACACTGAAGCTTTCTTT
>TRBJ1-6|TRBV10-3|few|TRBD1
CAISEVSQGGSPLHF
TGTGCCATCAGTGAGGTTAGCCAGGGGGGTTCACCCCTCCACTTT
>TRBJ2-2|TRBV27|.|.
CASGTRGGGELFF
TGTGCCAGTGGGACACGGGGCGGCGGGGAGCTGTTTTTT
>TRBJ1-3|TRBV5-1|few|.
CASSLMGIHGNTIYF
TGCGCCAGCAGCTTAATGGGAATACATGGAAACACCATATATTTT
>TRBJ2-5|TRBV5-1|.|.
CASSLYGGYQGEGETQYF
TGCGCCAGCAGCCTTTACGGTGGTTATCAGGGAGAGGGGGAGACCCAGTACTTC
>TRBJ2-5|TRBV25-1|.|.
CASSTGLETQYF
TGTGCCAGCAGCACAGGGCTAGAGACCCAGTACTTC
>TRBJ1-5|TRBV6-1|.|.
CASSEVIRQPQHF
TGTGCCAGCAGTGAAGTTATCAGACAGCCCCAGCATTTT
>TRBJ1-2|TRBV7-8|once|.
CASSLNLAEPNYGYTF
TGTGCCAGCAGCTTAAATCTGGCAGAACCTAACTATGGCTACACCTTC
>TRBJ1-2|TRBV13|.|TRBD1
CASSRGQGAYGYTF
TGTGCCAGCAGTCGAGGACAGGGGGCTTATGGCTACACCTTC
>TRBJ2-7|TRBV2|.|TRBD1
CTSREGQGGNEQYF
TGTACCAGCAGGGAGGGACAGGGTGGAAACGAGCAGTACTTC
>TRBJ2-1|TRBV10-3|.|TRBD1
CAIMGGQGGDLSYNEQFF
TGTGCCATCATGGGGGGACAGGGTGGGGATTTGTCCTACAATGAGCAGTTCTTC
>TRBJ2-1|TRBV5-4|.|TRBD2
CASSRLGGTSGRVGQFF
TGTGCCAGCAGCCGGCTGGGAGGGACTAGCGGGAGGGTAGGGCAGTTCTTC
>TRBJ2-7|TRBV7-2|.|TRBD2
CASSKAGASSYEQYF
TGTGCCAGCAGTAAAGCGGGAGCCAGCTCCTACGAGCAGTACTTC
>TRBJ2-5|TRBV7-2|.|.
CASSFLSYQETQYF
TGTGCCAGCAGCTTTCTATCGTATCAAGAGACCCAGTACTTC
>TRBJ1-2|TRBV30|.|.
CAWSVNLGLGTDTF
TGTGCCTGGAGTGTGAATTTGGGACTCGGGACCGACACCTTC
>TRBJ1-1|TRBV10-3|few|TRBD1
CAISDRGHTEAFF
TGTGCCATCAGTGACAGGGGGCACACTGAAGCTTTCTTT
>TRBJ2-1|TRBV28|.|TRBD1
CASLRGGQSNEQFF
TGTGCCAGTCTCCGAGGGGGACAGTCCAATGAGCAGTTCTTC
>TRBJ1-3|TRBV5-4|few|.
CASSLEDNLGNTIYF
TGTGCCAGCAGCTTGGAGGATAATCTTGGAAACACCATATATTTT
>TRBJ2-3|TRBV7-3|once|.
CASSPSPGAGTDTQYF
TGTGCCAGCAGCCCCTCCCCGGGGGCCGGCACAGATACGCAGTATTTT
>TRBJ2-7|TRBV29-1|.|TRBD2
CSVVGTSGSYEQYF
TGCAGCGTTGTGGGGACTAGCGGGAGCTACGAGCAGTACTTC
>TRBJ1-6|TRBV4-2|.|TRBD1
CASSGTGAYNSPLHF
TGTGCCAGCAGCGGGACAGGGGCTTATAATTCACCCCTCCACTTT
>TRBJ1-4|TRBV7-2|.|.
CASSPDRLATNEKLFF
TGTGCCAGCAGTCCCGACAGGCTTGCAACTAATGAAAAACTGTTTTTT
>TRBJ1-3|TRBV28|.|.
CASSLLDSTYSGNTIYF
TGTGCCAGCAGTCTCCTGGACAGCACTTACTCTGGAAACACCATATATTTT
>TRBJ2-7|TRBV6-6|.|TRBD1
CASSYRDRDHEQYF
TGTGCCAGCAGTTACCGGGACAGGGACCACGAGCAGTACTTC
>TRBJ2-5|TRBV5-4|.|.
CASSLGRQETQYF
TGTGCCAGCAGCTTGGGGCGGCAAGAGACCCAGTACTTC
>TRBJ2-7|TRBV9|.|.
CASSPRGGQALYEQYF
TGTGCCAGCAGCCCTAGGGGGGGGCAGGCTCTCTACGAGCAGTACTTC
>TRBJ1-1|TRBV5-1|.|TRBD1
CASSYRTGSNTEAFF
TGCGCCAGCAGCTATCGGACAGGGTCGAACACTGAAGCTTTCTTT
>TRBJ1-6|TRBV9|.|TRBD1
CASSEGGQGASPLHF
TGTGCCAGCAGCGAGGGGGGACAGGGGGCTTCACCCCTCCACTTT
>TRBJ1-3|TRBV6-1|.|TRBD1
CASSERGLSRNTIYF
TGTGCCAGCAGTGAGAGGGGGCTCTCAAGGAACACCATATATTTT
>TRBJ1-1|TRBV11-2|.|.
CASSLVLGLGLEAFF
TGTGCCAGCAGCTTAGTATTGGGGCTGGGTCTAGAAGCTTTCTTT
>TRBJ1-2|TRBV6-5|.|TRBD1
CASSGDRDRHGYTF
TGTGCCAGCAGTGGAGACAGGGACCGCCATGGCTACACCTTC
>TRBJ1-2|TRBV30|.|.
CAWGHGGANYGYTF
TGTGCCTGGGGTCACGGGGGGGCAAACTATGGCTACACCTTC
>TRBJ1-2|TRBV5-6|.|.
CASSLGQNYGYTF
TGTGCCAGCAGCTTGGGGCAGAACTATGGCTACACCTTC
>TRBJ2-7|TRBV2|.|.
CASSPPTVRADYEQYF
TGTGCCAGCAGTCCCCCGACAGTCAGAGCTGATTACGAGCAGTACTTC
>TRBJ2-7|TRBV6-5|.|TRBD2
CASSYAREASAEQYF
TGTGCCAGCAGTTACGCGCGGGAGGCGTCCGCCGAGCAGTACTTC
>TRBJ2-2|TRBV2|.|TRBD1
CASRVQGAYTGELFF
TGTGCCAGCAGGGTACAGGGGGCTTACACCGGGGAGCTGTTTTTT
>TRBJ2-2|TRBV7-3|.|.
CASRPLGNTGELFF
TGTGCCAGCAGACCGTTAGGTAACACCGGGGAGCTGTTTTTT
>TRBJ2-5|TRBV5-1|.|TRBD2
CASSLGTSGRGETQYF
TGCGCCAGCAGCTTGGGTACTAGCGGGAGGGGAGAGACCCAGTACTTC
>TRBJ2-2|TRBV5-1|once|.
CASSADSVRTGELFF
TGCGCCAGCAGCGCGGACAGTGTTCGCACCGGGGAGCTGTTTTTT
>TRBJ1-1|TRBV11-2|.|.
CASSLSPGANRATEAFF
TGTGCCAGCAGCTTATCCCCGGGGGCCAACAGAGCCACTGAAGCTTTCTTT
>TRBJ2-1|TRBV7-2|.|TRBD2
CASSFDSGREKGNEQFF
TGTGCCAGCAGCTTTGACTCAGGGCGGGAGAAGGGCAATGAGCAGTTCTTC
>TRBJ2-1|TRBV5-1|.|TRBD2
CASSLAVAGGQDNEQFF
TGCGCCAGCAGCTTGGCGGTAGCGGGGGGCCAAGACAATGAGCAGTTCTTC
>TRBJ2-1|TRBV9|.|.
CASSGLVGGASSYNEQFF
TGTGCCAGCAGTGGACTAGTGGGGGGCGCAAGCTCCTACAATGAGCAGTTCTTC
>TRBJ2-7|TRBV11-2|.|TRBD1
CASRQRTGNYEQYF
TGTGCCAGCAGACAACGGACAGGTAACTACGAGCAGTACTTC
>TRBJ2-7|TRBV11-3|.|.
CASSPAGSYEQYF
TGTGCCAGCAGCCCCGCCGGCTCCTACGAGCAGTACTTC
>TRBJ2-3|TRBV7-9|.|.
CASSRGQTSTDTQYF
TGTGCCAGCAGCAGGGGTCAAACTAGCACAGATACGCAGTATTTT
>TRBJ2-2|TRBV9|.|.
CASSVVGRNTGELFF
TGTGCCAGCAGCGTAGTGGGTCGGAACACCGGGGAGCTGTTTTTT
>TRBJ1-1|TRBV6-1|.|TRBD1
CASIPGQGASTEAFF
TGTGCCAGTATCCCAGGACAGGGGGCGTCGACTGAAGCTTTCTTT
>TRBJ1-5|TRBV19|.|.
CASSIGAGGNQPQHF
TGTGCCAGTAGTATCGGGGCAGGGGGCAATCAGCCCCAGCATTTT
>TRBJ1-5|TRBV6-1|.|TRBD1
CASSAAGQTLSNQPQHF
TGTGCCAGCAGTGCGGCGGGACAGACTCTTAGCAATCAGCCCCAGCATTTT
>TRBJ1-1|TRBV28|once|.
CASSLLGMNTEAFF
TGTGCCAGCAGTTTATTAGGGATGAACACTGAAGCTTTCTTT
>TRBJ1-2|TRBV28|once|.
CASSQSLHYGYTF
TGTGCCAGCAGCCAGAGTCTCCACTATGGCTACACCTTC
>TRBJ2-7|TRBV7-3|.|.
CASSPGGYEQYF
TGTGCCAGCAGCCCCGGGGGCTACGAGCAGTACTTC
>TRBJ1-2|TRBV11-3|.|.
CASSLSDAGVYGYTF
TGTGCCAGCAGCTTATCCGATGCGGGGGTATATGGCTACACCTTC